The 31 T cell receptor beta chains below all came from one sample that was sequenced in a study of PD-L1 blockade in urothelial cancer. Sequenced by immunoSEQ multiplex PCR; TCRdb stores in-frame clones only, minus some. The sample gives 50,000 to 70,000 clones, 70% to 90% of which show up once; 1.5% to 2% is in the top ten. Indicated time point: pretreatment peripheral blood. The sample in question was PBMCs, obtained around atezolizumab (anti-PD-L1) treatment. The source is a man in his 70s with urothelial cancer.

This sequence joins TRBV5-5 and TRBJ2-7; TRBD2 matches 13 bases. The CDR3 covers 17 residues. Losses at the gene ends were 0 bases for V and 2 bases for J; bases not matched to a gene: 5. Germline V lookup: CDR1 SGHKS, CDR2 YYEKEE (reference sequence). This CDR3 reads CASSLGLAGGRTYEQYF. Here the CDR3 DNA reads TGTGCCAGCAGCTTGGGACTAGCGGGAGGCCGAACCTACGAGCAGTACTTC.

This chain links TRBV5-6 with TRBJ1-1; 7 nucleotides agree with TRBD1. This CDR3 region has 16 residues. V lost 4 bases and J lost 1; bases outside the gene matches: 10. The germline V gene encodes CDR1 SGHDT and CDR2 YYEEEE. The CDR3 sequence is CASSNLMTGTNTEAFF. CDR3 DNA sequence: TGTGCCAGCAGCAATCTAATGACAGGGACGAACACTGAAGCTTTCTTT. The complete variable domain, with remaining parts taken from reference TRBV5-6 and TRBJ1-1, reads DAGVTQSPTHLIKTRGQQVTLRCSPKSGHDTVSWYQQALGQGPQFIFQYYEEEERQRGNFPDRFSGHQFPNYSSELNVNALLLGDSALYLCASSNLMTGTNTEAFFGQGTRLTVV.

The sample holds a few counts of this clone. The V call is TRBV7-2, the J call TRBJ2-3; no reliable D call. The CDR3 is 13 amino acids. The V and J ends lost 6 bases and 4 bases respectively, with 11 bases between them. The germline gives CDR1 SGHTA, CDR2 FQGNSA. The CDR3 nucleotides are TGTGCCAGCAGACCCGCTGGCTCAGATACGCAGTATTTT. This encodes CASRPAGSDTQYF.

This chain joins TRBV21-1 and TRBJ1-4. TRBV21-1 is termed a pseudogene. The CDR3 consists of 15 residues. CDR3 DNA sequence: TGTGCCAGCAGCAAATGGAACGGGAGGAATGAAAAACTGTTTTTT. Translated: CASSKWNGRNEKLFF.

The table lists this clone with a few counts. The V gene is TRBV4-1, the J gene TRBJ1-2; D is ambiguous. Germline V gives CDR1 MGHRA, CDR2 YSYEKL. CDR3 size: 14 residues. The germline V and J ends were trimmed by 1 base and 2 bases, with 8 bases remaining between them. CDR3 loop: CASSQGGLNYGYTF. The DNA of the CDR3 is TGCGCCAGCAGCCAAGGAGGCCTAAACTATGGCTACACCTTC.

This clone appeared once. V is TRBV2 and J is TRBJ2-2, with 9 bases lining up with TRBD2. This CDR3 region has 15 residues. Trimming took 4 bases from V and 4 from J; bases not matched to a gene: 4. Per the germline V gene, CDR1 is SNHLY and CDR2 is FYNNEI. CDR3 bases: TGTGCCAGCAGTGTCTTAGCGGGGGTCACCGGGGAGCTGTTTTTT. It yields the protein CASSVLAGVTGELFF.

The V gene is TRBV19, the J gene TRBJ1-1; no reliable D call. Germline V gene sequence: CDR1 LNHDA, CDR2 SQIVND (reference sequence). V dropped 8 bases and J dropped 0 bases, with 10 bases sitting between them. The CDR3 totals 13 residues. CDR3 loop: CASSVSVNTEAFF. The CDR3 DNA sequence: TGTGCCAGTTCTGTGTCGGTGAACACTGAAGCTTTCTTT. Combining the CDR3 with reference TRBV19 and TRBJ1-1 gives the whole variable domain DGGITQSPKYLFRKEGQNVTLSCEQNLNHDAMYWYRQDPGQGLRLIYYSQIVNDFQKGDIAEGYSVSREKKESFPLTVTSAQKNPTAFYLCASSVSVNTEAFFGQGTRLTVV.

This clone has just a few counts. The DNA of the CDR3 is TGCGCCAGCAGCCATCCCTTAGCGGGACTCCGTAGAAAAGATACGCAGTATTTT. Translated: CASSHPLAGLRRKDTQYF. The rearrangement links TRBV4-1 to TRBJ2-3, with 8 bases fitting TRBD2. Trimming cost V 3 bases and J 5 bases; bases outside gene matches: 16. The CDR3 totals 18 residues. Germline V gene data show CDR1 as MGHRA and CDR2 as YSYEKL.

This clone was detected only a few times. V gene TRBV9 combines with J gene TRBJ2-2; D uncertain. The CDR3 loop spans 12 amino acids. V was shortened by 2 bases and J by 6 bases, with 5 bases between the two germline ends. Germline-derived CDR1 and CDR2 are SGDLS and YYNGEE. The CDR3 loop reads CASSVEAGELFF. CDR3 nucleotide sequence: TGTGCCAGCAGCGTTGAGGCCGGGGAGCTGTTTTTT.

The rearrangement links TRBV6-5 to TRBJ1-1; 7 bases agree with TRBD1. The J segment lost 7 bases and the V segment lost 2 bases, leaving 13 bases of the junction unmatched. This CDR3 spans 16 amino acids. CDR1 MNHEY and CDR2 SVGAGI come from the germline V gene. The DNA of the CDR3 is TGTGCCAGCAGTTACCGGACAGGCCAACGGGGGAGTGAAGCTTTCTTT. Protein: CASSYRTGQRGSEAFF.

The V gene is TRBV23-1, the J gene TRBJ2-7; 8 nucleotides align to TRBD2. TRBV23-1 is known as an ORF, though its function is uncertain. The CDR3 spans 19 residues. With V trimmed by 0 bases and J by 3 bases, 16 bases remained unmatched. In DNA, the CDR3 is TGCGCCAGCAGTCAATCAAGATTTAGCGGGAAAACACCTGACTACGAGCAGTACTTC. This codes for CASSQSRFSGKTPDYEQYF.

This clone appeared many times. The chain has TRBV27 and TRBJ1-2; no firm D call. V was shortened by 0 bases and J by 4 bases, with 6 bases between the two germline ends. The CDR3 contains 13 residues. Germline values: CDR1 MNHEY, CDR2 SMNVEV (reference sequence). The CDR3 sequence: CASSLSAFYGYTF. The CDR3, as DNA: TGTGCCAGCAGTTTATCGGCCTTCTATGGCTACACCTTC.

V gene TRBV9 combines with J gene TRBJ1-3; 7 bases are a match to TRBD1. Germline V gene data show CDR1 as SGDLS and CDR2 as YYNGEE. V was pared by 4 bases and J by 0 bases, with 13 bases of the junction left unmatched. This CDR3 spans 18 amino acids. The CDR3 here is CASSRAGTDRFSGNTIYF. CDR3 coding DNA: TGTGCCAGCAGCCGAGCCGGGACAGACCGTTTCTCTGGAAACACCATATATTTT.

This clone was counted a few times. V gene TRBV11-2 combines with J gene TRBJ1-4, with D perhaps TRBD1 (6 bases). The CDR3 consists of 15 residues. Trimming removed 5 bases at V and 3 bases at J, with 13 bases between. The germline CDR1 and CDR2 sequences are SGHAT and FQNNGV. The CDR3 region is CASSLGAGANEKLFF. The CDR3, as DNA: TGTGCCAGCAGCCTCGGGGCAGGGGCTAATGAAAAACTGTTTTTT.

V is TRBV29-1 and J is TRBJ1-2, with D perhaps TRBD1 (5 bases). CDR3 length: 13 amino acids. V was clipped by 2 bases and J by 4 bases, with 11 bases between them. Germline V gives CDR1 SQVTM, CDR2 ANQGSEA. In DNA, the CDR3 is TGCAGCGTTGAACACAGGCGACCCTATGGCTACACCTTC. This codes for CSVEHRRPYGYTF.

This clone occurred many times. The chain joins TRBV4-2 to TRBJ2-7; TRBD1 is a possible D gene (5 bases). CDR3 length: 13 amino acids. Trimming took 4 bases from V and 4 from J, leaving 11 bases between them. Germline V gene sequence: CDR1 LGHNA, CDR2 YNFKEQ. CDR3 DNA: TGTGCCAGCAGCCGGTACCAGGGTTACGAGCAGTACTTC. Translation: CASSRYQGYEQYF.

CDR3 DNA: TGTGCCAGCAGCTTATCCCTTATTGATACGCAGTATTTT. It yields the protein CASSLSLIDTQYF. The genes are TRBV11-2 and TRBJ2-3; D not resolved. Per the germline V gene, CDR1 is SGHAT and CDR2 is FQNNGV. The CDR3 is 13 residues long. V lost 2 bases and J lost 6, with 9 bases in between.

The chain is built from TRBV5-4 and TRBJ2-2; 8 nucleotides align to TRBD2. CDR1 is SGHNT and CDR2 is YYREEE in the germline V gene (reference sequence). The CDR3 extends over 16 amino acids. The ends lost 2 bases at V and 7 bases at J; junction bases unmatched: 10. CDR3 DNA: TGTGCCAGCAGCTTCCCACCTCGGGGGGGCGACGGGGAGCTGTTTTTT. This translates into CASSFPPRGGDGELFF. Based on the CDR3 plus reference TRBV5-4 and TRBJ2-2, the full variable domain is ETGVTQSPTHLIKTRGQQVTLRCSSQSGHNTVSWYQQALGQGPQFIFQYYREEENGRGNFPPRFSGLQFPNYSSELNVNALELDDSALYLCASSFPPRGGDGELFFGEGSRLTVL.

Judged by abundance, this clone is medium-sized. V and J are TRBV7-3 and TRBJ1-2; the D is unclear. V lost 3 bases and J 6 bases, leaving 11 bases between the germline ends. The CDR3 covers 13 residues. CDR1 is SGHTA and CDR2 is FQGTGA in the germline V gene. The CDR3 DNA follows: TGTGCCAGCAGCTTCGGGGAAACGGATGGCTACACCTTC. Encoded protein: CASSFGETDGYTF.

This rearrangement joins TRBV29-1 to TRBJ1-2; no reliable D call. V was clipped by 6 bases and J by 4 bases, with 12 bases between them. This CDR3 comprises 12 residues. Germline CDR1 reads SQVTM; CDR2 reads ANQGSEA. CDR3 sequence: CSVSAGFYGYTF. DNA of the CDR3: TGCAGCGTGTCGGCAGGTTTCTATGGCTACACCTTC.

This chain links TRBV10-1 with TRBJ2-7; tentative D call: TRBD1 (5 bases). The length of the CDR3 is 16 residues. Germline CDR1 reads WNHNN; CDR2 reads SYGVQD (reference sequence). Trimming left V 3 bases short and J 4 bases short, with 19 bases between. CDR3 protein: CASSELVRGAVYEQYF. CDR3 DNA: TGCGCCAGCAGTGAATTAGTAAGGGGCGCAGTATACGAGCAGTACTTC.

This chain uses TRBV7-2 with TRBJ1-5; 9 nucleotides align to TRBD1. V was clipped by 5 bases and J by 5 bases; unmatched bases: 10. The CDR3 has 16 amino acids. CDR1 is SGHTA, CDR2 FQGNSA, per germline. The chain's CDR3 is CASSPSTGGWDQPQHF. CDR3 coding DNA: TGTGCCAGCAGCCCATCGACAGGGGGTTGGGATCAGCCCCAGCATTTT.

V gene TRBV28 combines with J gene TRBJ2-7; D perhaps matches TRBD1 (6 bases). The CDR3 length is 12 residues. V lost 8 bases, J lost 6 bases, and 14 bases lay in between. Germline V CDR1 and CDR2: MDHEN, SYDVKM. The DNA of the CDR3 is TGTGCCAGCTGGGGGCGGCGTCGCGAGCAGTACTTC. This encodes CASWGRRREQYF.

V gene TRBV30 combines with J gene TRBJ2-5; 8 nucleotides align to TRBD2. The end of the DNA fits TRBJ2-7 better, so the J call may be wrong. Germline V gives CDR1 GTSNPN, CDR2 SVGIG (reference sequence). The CDR3 sequence is 18 residues long. The CDR3 spells CAWSAPITPSGLTYEQYF. CDR3 DNA sequence: TGTGCCTGGAGTGCTCCAATCACCCCTAGCGGGCTGACCTACGAGCAGTACTTC.

This clone appeared a few times. The genes are TRBV15 and TRBJ1-3; the D gene is possibly TRBD1 (5 bases). CDR1 and CDR2 (germline): LNHNV, YYDKDF (reference sequence). V lost 4 bases to trimming and J lost 6 bases, with 13 bases between them. This CDR3 contains 14 residues. CDR3 nucleotides: TGTGCCACCAGCACTCAGGGAATGGAAAACACCATATATTTT. Translated: CATSTQGMENTIYF.

This chain links TRBV29-1 with TRBJ2-7; TRBD2 matches at 8 bases. Germline loops: CDR1 SQVTM, CDR2 ANQGSEA. V was clipped by 4 bases and J by 4 bases; unmatched bases: 9. The CDR3 is made up of 14 amino acids. The CDR3 sequence: CSVAVGLARYEQYF. CDR3 DNA sequence: TGCAGCGTTGCTGTAGGACTAGCCCGATACGAGCAGTACTTC.

This chain connects TRBV7-9 to TRBJ2-1; D gene unclear. This CDR3 is 12 amino acids long. Germline CDR1 SEHNR, CDR2 FQNEAQ (reference sequence). The V end lost 4 bases, the J end lost 7 bases, and 8 bases lay between the germline ends. CDR3 protein: CASSSFLNEQFF. The CDR3 nucleotides read TGTGCCAGCAGCTCTTTCCTTAATGAGCAGTTCTTC.

The chain couples TRBV7-2 to TRBJ2-5, with 11 bases aligning to TRBD1. The CDR3 runs 14 residues. The V segment lost 5 bases and the J segment 7 bases; nucleotides outside the gene matches: 6. Germline loops: CDR1 SGHTA, CDR2 FQGNSA. The CDR3 loop reads CASSPGQGAVTQYF. The CDR3 nucleotides read TGTGCCAGCAGCCCTGGACAGGGGGCCGTGACCCAGTACTTC.

J is TRBJ2-3 and V is TRBV6-5, with TRBD1 matching over 7 bases. Germline V gene data show CDR1 as MNHEY and CDR2 as SVGAGI. V was clipped by 2 bases and J by 1 base; unmatched bases: 6. The CDR3 is 16 amino acids. The CDR3 here is CASSYEGGGGTDTQYF. Here the CDR3 DNA reads TGTGCCAGCAGTTACGAAGGGGGCGGTGGCACAGATACGCAGTATTTT.

The genes are TRBV15 and TRBJ1-2; tentative D call: TRBD1 (6 bases). Germline V gene data show CDR1 as LNHNV and CDR2 as YYDKDF (reference sequence). The CDR3 totals 14 residues. The ends were cut back, 8 bases at V and 6 bases at J, with 19 bases in the middle. The CDR3 DNA reads TGTGCCACCGAACTCTCCGGGACAAGTGATGGCTACACCTTC. It translates to CATELSGTSDGYTF.

This clone was seen once. The chain carries TRBV27 and TRBJ2-1; 9 positions agree with TRBD1. V dropped 6 bases and J dropped 7; count of bases not matched to a gene: 10. The germline gives CDR1 MNHEY, CDR2 SMNVEV (reference sequence). This CDR3 is built from 15 residues. The CDR3 is CASSPEDRGSNEQFF. CDR3 coding DNA: TGTGCCAGCAGCCCTGAGGACAGGGGAAGTAATGAGCAGTTCTTC.